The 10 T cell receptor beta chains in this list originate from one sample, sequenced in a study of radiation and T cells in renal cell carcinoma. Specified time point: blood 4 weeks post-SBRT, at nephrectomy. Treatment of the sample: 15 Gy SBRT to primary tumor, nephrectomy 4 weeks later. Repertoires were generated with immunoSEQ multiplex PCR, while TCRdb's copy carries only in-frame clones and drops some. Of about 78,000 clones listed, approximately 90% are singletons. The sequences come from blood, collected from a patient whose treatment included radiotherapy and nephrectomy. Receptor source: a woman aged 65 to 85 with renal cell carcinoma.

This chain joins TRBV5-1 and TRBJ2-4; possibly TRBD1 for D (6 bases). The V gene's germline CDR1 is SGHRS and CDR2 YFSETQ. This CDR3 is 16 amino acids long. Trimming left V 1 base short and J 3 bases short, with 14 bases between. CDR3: CASSLSPGALKNIQYF. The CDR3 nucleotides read TGCGCCAGCAGCTTGAGCCCAGGGGCTCTCAAAAACATTCAGTACTTC. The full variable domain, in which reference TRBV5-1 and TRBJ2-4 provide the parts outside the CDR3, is KAGVTQTPRYLIKTRGQQVTLSCSPISGHRSVSWYQQTPGQGLQFLFEYFSETQRNKGNFPGRFSGRQFSNSRSEMNVSTLELGDSALYLCASSLSPGALKNIQYFGAGTRLSVL.

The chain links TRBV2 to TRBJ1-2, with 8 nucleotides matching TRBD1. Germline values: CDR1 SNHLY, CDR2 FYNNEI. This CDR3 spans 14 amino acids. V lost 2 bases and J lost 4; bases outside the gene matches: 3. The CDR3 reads CASSEQGAIYGYTF. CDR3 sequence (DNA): TGTGCCAGCAGTGAACAGGGGGCCATCTATGGCTACACCTTC.

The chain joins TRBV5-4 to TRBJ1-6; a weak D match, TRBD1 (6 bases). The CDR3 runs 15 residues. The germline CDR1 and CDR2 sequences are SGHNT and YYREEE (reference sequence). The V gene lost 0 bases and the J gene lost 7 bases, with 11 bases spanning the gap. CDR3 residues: CASSLATGQNSPLHF. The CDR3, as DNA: TGTGCCAGCAGCTTGGCCACAGGGCAAAATTCACCCCTCCACTTT.

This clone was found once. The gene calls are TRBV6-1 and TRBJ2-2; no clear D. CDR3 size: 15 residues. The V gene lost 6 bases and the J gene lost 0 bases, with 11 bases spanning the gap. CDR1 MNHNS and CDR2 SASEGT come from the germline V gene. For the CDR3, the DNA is TGTGCCAGCAGGACCCAAGGCGCGAACACCGGGGAGCTGTTTTTT. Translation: CASRTQGANTGELFF.

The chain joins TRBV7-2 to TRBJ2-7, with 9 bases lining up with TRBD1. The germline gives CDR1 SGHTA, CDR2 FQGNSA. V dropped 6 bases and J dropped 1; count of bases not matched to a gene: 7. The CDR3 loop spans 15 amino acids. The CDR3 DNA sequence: TGTGCCAGCAGGGAAGGACAGGGGAATTCCTACGAGCAGTACTTC. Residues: CASREGQGNSYEQYF.

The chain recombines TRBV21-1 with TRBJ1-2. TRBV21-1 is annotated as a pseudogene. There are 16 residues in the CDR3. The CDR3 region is CASSKWLETRNYGYTF. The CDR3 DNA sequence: TGTGCCAGCAGCAAGTGGCTGGAGACCCGTAACTATGGCTACACCTTC.

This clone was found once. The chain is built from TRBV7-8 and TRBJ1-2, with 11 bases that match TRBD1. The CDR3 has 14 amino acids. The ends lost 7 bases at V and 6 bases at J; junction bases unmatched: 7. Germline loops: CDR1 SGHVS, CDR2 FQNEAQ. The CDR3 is CASTPDRGLDGYTF. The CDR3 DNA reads TGTGCCAGCACCCCGGACAGGGGGCTTGATGGCTACACCTTC.

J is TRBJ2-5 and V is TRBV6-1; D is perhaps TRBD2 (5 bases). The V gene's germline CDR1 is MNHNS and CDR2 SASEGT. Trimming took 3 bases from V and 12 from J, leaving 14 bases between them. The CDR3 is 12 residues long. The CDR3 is CASSEFRGTEYF. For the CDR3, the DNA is TGTGCCAGCAGTGAGTTTCGGGGAACCGAGTACTTC.

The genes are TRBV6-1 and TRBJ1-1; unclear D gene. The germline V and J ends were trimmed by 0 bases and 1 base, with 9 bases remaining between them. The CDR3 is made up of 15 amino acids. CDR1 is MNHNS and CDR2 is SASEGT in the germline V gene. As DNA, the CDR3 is TGTGCCAGCAGTGAAGCTGCGGGGAGGAACACTGAAGCTTTCTTT. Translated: CASSEAAGRNTEAFF.

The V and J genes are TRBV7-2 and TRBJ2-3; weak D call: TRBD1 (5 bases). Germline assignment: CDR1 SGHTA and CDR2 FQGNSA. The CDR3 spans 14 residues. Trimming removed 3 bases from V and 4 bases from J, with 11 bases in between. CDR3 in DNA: TGTGCCAGCAGCTTTGGGCAGGGCTCAGATACGCAGTATTTT. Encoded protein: CASSFGQGSDTQYF.